This T cell receptor (beta chain) was captured by sequencing in a study of T cells after yellow fever vaccination. Study-level findings and limits: Most clones from primary vaccination resurfaced after the booster (approximately 96% CD4, around 90% CD8).

This CDR3 comprises 16 residues. Unmatched junction bases numbered 6, after V lost 3 bases and J lost 4 bases. Germline CDR1 is SGHVS and CDR2 is FNYEAQ. Conversion of TCR transcripts into cDNA relied on 5'RACE template switching, which added a universal primer site and UMIs. TCRdb processed the 5' RACE reads anew with MiXCR; each CDR3 protein has one entry. Here the sample spans 70,000 to 80,000 distinct CDR3 sequences, under 9.5% being singletons. In regard to this clonotype: Its antigen remains unidentified.

The V gene is TRBV7-6, the J gene TRBJ1-1; 12 bases are shared with TRBD1. The sequence came from a man aged 18 to 29 who received the YFV17D yellow fever vaccine. Source: CD8+ T cells sorted from PBMCs, taken more than 8 days after the first yellow fever vaccination. The CDR3 nucleotides are TGTGCCAGCAGCTTGCGGGACAGGGGGCAGGGCACTGAAGCTTTCTTT. This gives the protein CASSLRDRGQGTEAFF.